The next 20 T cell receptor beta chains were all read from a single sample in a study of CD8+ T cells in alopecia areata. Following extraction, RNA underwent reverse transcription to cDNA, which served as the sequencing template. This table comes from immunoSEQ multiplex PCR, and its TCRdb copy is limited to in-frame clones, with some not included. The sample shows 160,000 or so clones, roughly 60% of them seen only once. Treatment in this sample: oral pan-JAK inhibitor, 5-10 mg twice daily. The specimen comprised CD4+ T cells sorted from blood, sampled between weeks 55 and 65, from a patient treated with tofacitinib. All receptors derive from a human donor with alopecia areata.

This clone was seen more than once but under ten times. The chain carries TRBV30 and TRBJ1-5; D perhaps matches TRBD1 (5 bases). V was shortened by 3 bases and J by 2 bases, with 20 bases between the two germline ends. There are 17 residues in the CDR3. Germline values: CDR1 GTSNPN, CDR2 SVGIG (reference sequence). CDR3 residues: CAWRKGRTTGGNQPQHF. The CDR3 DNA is TGTGCCTGGAGAAAGGGTAGGACCACGGGGGGCAATCAGCCCCAGCATTTT.

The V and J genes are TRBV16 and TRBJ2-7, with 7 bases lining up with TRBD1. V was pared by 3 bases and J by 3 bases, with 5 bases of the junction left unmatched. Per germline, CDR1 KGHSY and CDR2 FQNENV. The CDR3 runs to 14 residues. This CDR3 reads CASSHLGTVYEQYF. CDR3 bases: TGTGCCAGCAGCCACCTCGGGACAGTCTACGAGCAGTACTTC.

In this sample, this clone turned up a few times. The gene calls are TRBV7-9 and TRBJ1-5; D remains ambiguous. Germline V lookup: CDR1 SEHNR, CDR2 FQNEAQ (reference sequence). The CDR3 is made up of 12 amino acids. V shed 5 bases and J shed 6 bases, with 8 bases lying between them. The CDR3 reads CASSLEAQPQHF. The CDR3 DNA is TGTGCCAGCAGCCTTGAAGCTCAGCCCCAGCATTTT.

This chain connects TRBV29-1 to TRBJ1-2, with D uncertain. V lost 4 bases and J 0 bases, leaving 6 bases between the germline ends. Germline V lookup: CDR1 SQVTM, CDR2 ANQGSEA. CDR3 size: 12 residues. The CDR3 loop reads CSVGETNYGYTF. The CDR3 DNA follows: TGCAGCGTTGGGGAGACTAACTATGGCTACACCTTC.

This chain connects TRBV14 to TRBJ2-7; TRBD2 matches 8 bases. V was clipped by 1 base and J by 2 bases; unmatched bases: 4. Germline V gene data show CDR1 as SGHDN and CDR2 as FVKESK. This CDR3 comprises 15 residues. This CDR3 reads CASSQGTSYTYEQYF. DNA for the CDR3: TGTGCCAGCAGCCAAGGGACTAGCTATACCTACGAGCAGTACTTC.

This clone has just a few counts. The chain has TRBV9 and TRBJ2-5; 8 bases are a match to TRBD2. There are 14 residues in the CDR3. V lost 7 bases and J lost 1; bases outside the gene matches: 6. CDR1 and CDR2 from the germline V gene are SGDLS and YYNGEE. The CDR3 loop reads CASSLAGLQETQYF. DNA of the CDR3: TGTGCCAGCTCTTTAGCGGGGCTCCAAGAGACCCAGTACTTC.

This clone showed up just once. The chain's CDR3 is CASSSTYEQYF. CDR3 bases: TGTGCCAGCAGCTCAACCTACGAGCAGTACTTC. The rearrangement joins TRBV7-8 to TRBJ2-7, with D unclear. The germline gives CDR1 SGHVS, CDR2 FQNEAQ. The ends were cut back, 4 bases at V and 2 bases at J, with 3 bases in the middle. This CDR3 has 11 amino acids.

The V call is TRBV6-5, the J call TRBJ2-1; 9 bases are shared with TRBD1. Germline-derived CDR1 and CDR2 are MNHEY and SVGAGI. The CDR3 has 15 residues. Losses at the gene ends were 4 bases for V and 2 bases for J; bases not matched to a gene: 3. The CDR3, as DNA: TGTGCCAGCAGTTCTACAGGGGGCACCTACAATGAGCAGTTCTTC. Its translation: CASSSTGGTYNEQFF.

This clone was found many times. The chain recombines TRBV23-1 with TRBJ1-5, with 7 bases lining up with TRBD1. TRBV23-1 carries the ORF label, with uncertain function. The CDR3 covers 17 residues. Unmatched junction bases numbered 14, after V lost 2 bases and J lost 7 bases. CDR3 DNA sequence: TGCGCCAGCAGTCAACAGGGACAGTGCCGTACCGGACAGCCCCAGCATTTT. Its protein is CASSQQGQCRTGQPQHF.

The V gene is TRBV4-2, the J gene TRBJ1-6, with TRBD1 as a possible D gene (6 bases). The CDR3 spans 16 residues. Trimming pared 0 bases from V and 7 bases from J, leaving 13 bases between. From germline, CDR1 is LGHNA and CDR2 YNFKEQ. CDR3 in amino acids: CASSQERGGLNSPLHF. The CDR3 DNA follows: TGTGCCAGCAGCCAAGAGCGGGGGGGGCTGAATTCACCCCTCCACTTT.

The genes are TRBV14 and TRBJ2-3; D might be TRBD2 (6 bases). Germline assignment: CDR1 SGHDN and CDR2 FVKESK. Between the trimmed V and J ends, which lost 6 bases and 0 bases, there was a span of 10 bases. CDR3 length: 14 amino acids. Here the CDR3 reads CASSRGSSTDTQYF. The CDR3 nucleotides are TGTGCCAGCAGTCGGGGGTCGAGCACAGATACGCAGTATTTT.

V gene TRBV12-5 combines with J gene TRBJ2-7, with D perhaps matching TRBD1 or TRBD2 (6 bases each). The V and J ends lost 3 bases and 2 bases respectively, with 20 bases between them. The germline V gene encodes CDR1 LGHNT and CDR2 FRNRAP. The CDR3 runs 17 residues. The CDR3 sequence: CASGFGVLGRDTYEQYF. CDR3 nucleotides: TGTGCTAGTGGTTTTGGTGTCCTTGGGCGGGACACCTACGAGCAGTACTTC.

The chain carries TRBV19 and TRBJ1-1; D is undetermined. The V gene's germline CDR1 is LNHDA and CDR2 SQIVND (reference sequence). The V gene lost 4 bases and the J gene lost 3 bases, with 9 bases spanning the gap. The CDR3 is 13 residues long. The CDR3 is CASSTNSDTEAFF. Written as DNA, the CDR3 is TGTGCCAGTAGTACAAACAGCGACACTGAAGCTTTCTTT.

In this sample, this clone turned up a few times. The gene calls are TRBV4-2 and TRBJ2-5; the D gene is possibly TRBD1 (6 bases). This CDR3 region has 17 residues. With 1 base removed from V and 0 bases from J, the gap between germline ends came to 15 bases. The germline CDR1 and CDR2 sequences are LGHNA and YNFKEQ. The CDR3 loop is CASSQVWGPPHQETQYF. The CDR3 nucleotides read TGTGCCAGCAGCCAAGTTTGGGGGCCTCCCCACCAAGAGACCCAGTACTTC.

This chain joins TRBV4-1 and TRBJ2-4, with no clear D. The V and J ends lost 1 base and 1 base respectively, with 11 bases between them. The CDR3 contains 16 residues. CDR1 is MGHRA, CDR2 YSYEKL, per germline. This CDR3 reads CASSQVGRGAKNIQYF. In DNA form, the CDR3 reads TGCGCCAGCAGCCAAGTAGGCCGCGGTGCCAAAAACATTCAGTACTTC.

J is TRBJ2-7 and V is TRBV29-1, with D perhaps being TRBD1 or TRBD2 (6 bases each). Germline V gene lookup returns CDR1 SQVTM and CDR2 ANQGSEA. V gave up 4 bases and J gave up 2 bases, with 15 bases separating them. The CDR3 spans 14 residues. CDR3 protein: CSVGKRGTPYEQYF. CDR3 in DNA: TGCAGCGTTGGCAAGAGGGGGACTCCCTACGAGCAGTACTTC.

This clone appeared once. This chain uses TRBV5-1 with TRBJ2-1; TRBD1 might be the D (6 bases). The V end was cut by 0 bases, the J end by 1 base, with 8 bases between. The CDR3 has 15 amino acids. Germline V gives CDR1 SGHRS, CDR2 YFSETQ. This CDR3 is CASSLEQGSYNEQFF. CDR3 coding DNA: TGCGCCAGCAGCTTGGAACAGGGATCCTACAATGAGCAGTTCTTC.

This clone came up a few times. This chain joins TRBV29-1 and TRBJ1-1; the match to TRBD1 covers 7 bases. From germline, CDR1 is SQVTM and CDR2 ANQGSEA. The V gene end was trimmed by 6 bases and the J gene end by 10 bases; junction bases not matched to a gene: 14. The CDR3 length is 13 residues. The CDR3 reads CSVRGQALVPAFF. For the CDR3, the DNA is TGCAGCGTCCGTGGACAGGCCCTCGTTCCAGCTTTCTTT.

The CDR3 reads CASSALRTLNTEAFF. The CDR3, as DNA: TGTGCCAGCAGCGCCCTGCGGACACTGAACACTGAAGCTTTCTTT. The gene calls are TRBV6-4 and TRBJ1-1, with D possibly being TRBD1 (5 bases). This CDR3 is built from 15 residues. The germline V gene encodes CDR1 MRHNA and CDR2 SNTAGT. V dropped 6 bases and J dropped 0 bases, with 14 bases sitting between them.

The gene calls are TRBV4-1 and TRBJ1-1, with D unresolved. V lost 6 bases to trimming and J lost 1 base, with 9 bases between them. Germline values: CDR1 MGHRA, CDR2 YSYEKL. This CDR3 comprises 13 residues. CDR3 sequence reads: CASSRRSNTEAFF. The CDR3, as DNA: TGCGCCAGCAGTAGACGTTCGAACACTGAAGCTTTCTTT.